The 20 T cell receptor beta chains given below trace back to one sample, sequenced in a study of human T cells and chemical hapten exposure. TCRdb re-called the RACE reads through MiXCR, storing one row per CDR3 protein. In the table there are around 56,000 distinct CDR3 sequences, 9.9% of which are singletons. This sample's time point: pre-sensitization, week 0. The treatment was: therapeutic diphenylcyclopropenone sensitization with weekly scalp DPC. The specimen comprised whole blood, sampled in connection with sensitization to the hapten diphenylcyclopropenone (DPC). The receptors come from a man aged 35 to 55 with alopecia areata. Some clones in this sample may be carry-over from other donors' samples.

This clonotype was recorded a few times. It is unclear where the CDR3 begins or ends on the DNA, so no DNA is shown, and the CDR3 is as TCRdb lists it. The CDR3 spells CASSEQLAARTPGSCFF. The chain carries TRBV21-1 and TRBJ2-2; the table calls TRBD2, which could not be checked here. TRBV21-1 is designated a pseudogene. A total of 17 residues make up the CDR3, ends included.

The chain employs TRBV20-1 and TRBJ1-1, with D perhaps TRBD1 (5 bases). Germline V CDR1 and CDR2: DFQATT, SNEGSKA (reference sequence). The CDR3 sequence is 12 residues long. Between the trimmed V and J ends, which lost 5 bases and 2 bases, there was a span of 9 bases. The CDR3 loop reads CSAGRGNTEAFF. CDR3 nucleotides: TGCAGTGCTGGAAGGGGCAACACTGAAGCTTTCTTT.

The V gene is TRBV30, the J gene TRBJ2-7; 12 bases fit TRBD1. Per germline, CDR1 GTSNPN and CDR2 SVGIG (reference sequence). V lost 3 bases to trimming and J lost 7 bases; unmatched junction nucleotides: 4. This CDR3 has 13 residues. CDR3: CAWRGQGAREQYF. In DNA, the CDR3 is TGTGCCTGGAGGGGACAGGGGGCTAGGGAGCAGTACTTC.

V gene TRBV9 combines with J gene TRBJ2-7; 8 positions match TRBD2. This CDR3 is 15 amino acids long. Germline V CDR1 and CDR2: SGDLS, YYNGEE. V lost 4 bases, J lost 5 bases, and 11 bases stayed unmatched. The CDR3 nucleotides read TGTGCCAGCAGCCGACAGACGGGAGGGCCCAACGAGCAGTACTTC. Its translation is CASSRQTGGPNEQYF.

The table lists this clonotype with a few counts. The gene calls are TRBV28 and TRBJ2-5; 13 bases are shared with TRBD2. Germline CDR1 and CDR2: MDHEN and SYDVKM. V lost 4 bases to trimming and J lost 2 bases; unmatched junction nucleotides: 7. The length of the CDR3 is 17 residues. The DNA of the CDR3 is TGTGCCAGCAGTTCTCCTGGACTAGCGGGAGCGCAAGAGACCCAGTACTTC. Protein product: CASSSPGLAGAQETQYF.

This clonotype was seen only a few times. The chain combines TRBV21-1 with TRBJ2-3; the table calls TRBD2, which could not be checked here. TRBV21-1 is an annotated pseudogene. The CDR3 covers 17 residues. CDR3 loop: CASSDPGVAGAPDTQYF. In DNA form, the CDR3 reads TGTGCCAGCAGCGATCCGGGAGTAGCGGGCGCGCCGGATACGCAGTATTTT.

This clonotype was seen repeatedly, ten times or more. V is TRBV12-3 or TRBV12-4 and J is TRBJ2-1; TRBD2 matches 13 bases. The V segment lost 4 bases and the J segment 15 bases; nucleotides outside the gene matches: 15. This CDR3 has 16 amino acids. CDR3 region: CASSSTGTSGKKLRFF. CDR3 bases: TGTGCCAGCAGTTCAACTGGGACTAGCGGGAAAAAGTTGAGGTTCTTC.

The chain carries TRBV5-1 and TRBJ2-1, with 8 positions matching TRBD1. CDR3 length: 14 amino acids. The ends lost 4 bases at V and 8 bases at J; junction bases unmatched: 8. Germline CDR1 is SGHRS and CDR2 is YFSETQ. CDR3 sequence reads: CASSLGQVDDEQFF. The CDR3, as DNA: TGCGCCAGCAGCCTGGGACAGGTTGACGATGAGCAGTTCTTC.

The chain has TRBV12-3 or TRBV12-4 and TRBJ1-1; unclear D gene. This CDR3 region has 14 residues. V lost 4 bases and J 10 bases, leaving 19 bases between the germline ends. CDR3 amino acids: CASSSLSKGEAAFF. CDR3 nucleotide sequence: TGTGCCAGCAGTTCACTCTCGAAGGGAGAGGCAGCTTTCTTT.

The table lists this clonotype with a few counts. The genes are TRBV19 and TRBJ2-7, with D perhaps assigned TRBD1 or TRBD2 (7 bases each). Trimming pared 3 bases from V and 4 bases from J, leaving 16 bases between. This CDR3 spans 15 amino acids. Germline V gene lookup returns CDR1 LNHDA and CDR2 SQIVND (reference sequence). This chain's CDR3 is CASSISTGRVYEQYF. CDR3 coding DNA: TGTGCCAGTAGTATCTCGACAGGGAGGGTGTACGAGCAGTACTTC. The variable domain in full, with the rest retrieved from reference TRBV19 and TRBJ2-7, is DGGITQSPKYLFRKEGQNVTLSCEQNLNHDAMYWYRQDPGQGLRLIYYSQIVNDFQKGDIAEGYSVSREKKESFPLTVTSAQKNPTAFYLCASSISTGRVYEQYFGPGTRLTVT.

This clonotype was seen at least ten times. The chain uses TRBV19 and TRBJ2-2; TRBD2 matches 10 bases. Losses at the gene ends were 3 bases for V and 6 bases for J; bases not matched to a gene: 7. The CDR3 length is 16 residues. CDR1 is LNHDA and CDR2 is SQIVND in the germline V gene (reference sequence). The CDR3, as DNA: TGTGCCAGTAGTATCGGAAGCGGGAGGGCCGCCGGGGAGCTGTTTTTT. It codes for CASSIGSGRAAGELFF.

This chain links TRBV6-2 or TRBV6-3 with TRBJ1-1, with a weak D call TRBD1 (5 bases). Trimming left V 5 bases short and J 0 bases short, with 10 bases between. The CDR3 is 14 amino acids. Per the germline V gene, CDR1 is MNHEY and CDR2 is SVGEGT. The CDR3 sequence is CASSPGTLNTEAFF. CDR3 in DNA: TGTGCCAGCAGTCCCGGGACTCTGAACACTGAAGCTTTCTTT.

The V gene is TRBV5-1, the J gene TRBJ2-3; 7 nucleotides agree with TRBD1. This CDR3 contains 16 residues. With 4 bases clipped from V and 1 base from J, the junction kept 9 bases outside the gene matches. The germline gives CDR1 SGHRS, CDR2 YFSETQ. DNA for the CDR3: TGCGCCAGCAGCCCCTACCCCGGACAGGGCACAGATACGCAGTATTTT. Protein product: CASSPYPGQGTDTQYF.

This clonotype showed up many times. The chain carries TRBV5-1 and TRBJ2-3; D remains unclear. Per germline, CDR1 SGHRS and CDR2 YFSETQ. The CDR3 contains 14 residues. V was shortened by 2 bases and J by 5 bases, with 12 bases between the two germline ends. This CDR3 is CASSFSSQQDTQYF. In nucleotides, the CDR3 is TGCGCCAGCAGCTTTTCTTCCCAACAAGATACGCAGTATTTT.

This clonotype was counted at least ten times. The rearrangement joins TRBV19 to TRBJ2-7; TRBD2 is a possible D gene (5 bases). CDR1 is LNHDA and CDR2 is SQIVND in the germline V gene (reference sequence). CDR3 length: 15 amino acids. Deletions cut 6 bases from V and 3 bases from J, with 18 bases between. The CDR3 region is CASSHFGEGYYEQYF. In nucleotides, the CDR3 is TGTGCCAGTAGCCACTTCGGTGAGGGATACTACGAGCAGTACTTC.

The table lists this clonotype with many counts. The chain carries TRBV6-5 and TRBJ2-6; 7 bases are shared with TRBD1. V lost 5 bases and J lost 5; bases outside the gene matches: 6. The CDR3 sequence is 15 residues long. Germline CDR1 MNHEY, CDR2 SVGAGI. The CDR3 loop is CASSRTGVWANVLTF. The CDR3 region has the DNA TGTGCCAGCAGTCGCACAGGGGTGTGGGCCAACGTCCTGACTTTC.

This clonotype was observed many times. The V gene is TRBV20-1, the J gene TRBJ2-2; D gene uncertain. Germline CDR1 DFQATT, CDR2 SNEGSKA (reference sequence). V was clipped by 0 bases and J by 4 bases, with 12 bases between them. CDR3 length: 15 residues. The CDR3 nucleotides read TGCAGTGCTAGAGACCCCGCCCGAAGCACCGGGGAGCTGTTTTTT. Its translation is CSARDPARSTGELFF.

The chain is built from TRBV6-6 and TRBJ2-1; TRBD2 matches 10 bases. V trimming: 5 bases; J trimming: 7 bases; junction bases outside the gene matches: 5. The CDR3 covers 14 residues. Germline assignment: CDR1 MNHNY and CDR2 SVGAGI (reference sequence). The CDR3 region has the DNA TGTGCCAGCAGTCGAGCGGGAGGGCCGAATGAGCAGTTCTTC. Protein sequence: CASSRAGGPNEQFF.

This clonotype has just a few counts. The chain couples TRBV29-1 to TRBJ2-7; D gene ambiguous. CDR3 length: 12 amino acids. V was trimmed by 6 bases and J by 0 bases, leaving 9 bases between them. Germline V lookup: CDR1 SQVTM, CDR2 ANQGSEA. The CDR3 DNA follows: TGCAGCGTCTTGGCAGACTCCTACGAGCAGTACTTC. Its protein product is CSVLADSYEQYF.

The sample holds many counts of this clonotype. In DNA, the CDR3 is TGCAGTGCTGGGGGCGGGCGAGGGTCCTACAATGAGCAGTTCTTC. Its translation: CSAGGGRGSYNEQFF. The rearrangement uses TRBV20-1 and TRBJ2-1; the D gene is possibly TRBD1 (6 bases). Trimming removed 5 bases from V and 1 base from J, with 15 bases in between. CDR3 length: 15 amino acids. The germline V gene has CDR1 DFQATT and CDR2 SNEGSKA (reference sequence).